The 14 T cell receptor beta chains below were found in one sample sequenced in a study of blood T cell repertoires in COVID-19. Using immunoSEQ multiplex PCR, the repertoire was profiled, and TCRdb retains in-frame clones only, with some absent. The data hold nearly 250,000 clones, with 80% to 90% observed a single time. The material sequenced was PBMCs or T cells enriched from blood (not recorded which). Receptors were obtained from a man aged 50-60 years who had been exposed to COVID-19.

The table lists this clone with a few counts. The chain recombines TRBV28 with TRBJ2-7; D might be TRBD1 (6 bases). The CDR3 sequence is 12 residues long. Germline V gene sequence: CDR1 MDHEN, CDR2 SYDVKM. Trimming removed 3 bases at V and 10 bases at J, with 13 bases between. The CDR3 region is CASSFRGGGQYV. The CDR3, as DNA: TGTGCCAGCAGTTTCCGAGGGGGTGGTCAGTACGTC.

As DNA, the CDR3 is TGTGCCAGCAGCTTCGGACAGGGGGACGTCCTGACTTTC. It codes for CASSFGQGDVLTF. This chain joins TRBV11-3 and TRBJ2-6; 10 bases map to TRBD1. V shed 3 bases, J shed 11 bases, and the junction held 1 base outside the gene matches. There are 13 residues in the CDR3. Germline values: CDR1 SGHNT, CDR2 YENEEA.

The chain couples TRBV7-3 to TRBJ2-2; D may be TRBD1 (6 bases). The CDR3 totals 15 residues. Germline CDR1 SGHTA, CDR2 FQGTGA. Trimming cost V 5 bases and J 4 bases, with 14 bases left between them. CDR3 sequence reads: CASSPSTGPTGELFF. The CDR3 nucleotides are TGTGCCAGCAGCCCCTCGACAGGACCCACCGGGGAGCTGTTTTTT.

CDR3 DNA sequence: TGTGCCAGCAACGGGGGAAACACTGAAGCTTTCTTT. This gives the protein CASNGGNTEAFF. This chain joins TRBV2 and TRBJ1-1; perhaps TRBD1 as D (5 bases). With 7 bases removed from V and 2 bases from J, the gap between germline ends came to 8 bases. The germline gives CDR1 SNHLY, CDR2 FYNNEI. This CDR3 is built from 12 residues.

The chain has TRBV2 and TRBJ2-7, with D tentatively TRBD2 (6 bases). This CDR3 contains 14 residues. Germline CDR1 and CDR2: SNHLY and FYNNEI. The V gene lost 4 bases and the J gene lost 5 bases, with 15 bases spanning the gap. CDR3 DNA: TGTGCCAGCAGTGGGCGGGGAATTTTCCACGAGCAGTACGTC. It codes for CASSGRGIFHEQYV.

V gene TRBV7-3 combines with J gene TRBJ1-6; D possibly corresponds to TRBD1 (6 bases). The CDR3 length is 16 residues. V dropped 1 base and J dropped 7 bases, with 14 bases sitting between them. Germline values: CDR1 SGHTA, CDR2 FQGTGA. CDR3 sequence reads: CASSLNPRGGNSPLHF. CDR3 in DNA: TGTGCCAGCAGCTTAAACCCGAGGGGGGGCAATTCACCCCTCCACTTT. Based on the CDR3 plus reference TRBV7-3 and TRBJ1-6, the full variable domain is GAGVSQTPSNKVTEKGKYVELRCDPISGHTALYWYRQSLGQGPEFLIYFQGTGAADDSGLPNDRFFAVRPEGSVSTLKIQRTERGDSAVYLCASSLNPRGGNSPLHFGNGTRLTVT.

This chain connects TRBV27 to TRBJ2-2; 7 bases line up with TRBD1. This CDR3 has 13 amino acids. With V trimmed by 6 bases and J by 7 bases, 5 bases remained unmatched. Germline CDR1 is MNHEY and CDR2 is SMNVEV (reference sequence). CDR3 coding DNA: TGTGCCAGCAGCCTACAGGGGAGCGGGGAGCTGTTTTTT. It translates to CASSLQGSGELFF.

The chain recombines TRBV7-9 with TRBJ1-1, with TRBD1 as a possible D gene (5 bases). The CDR3 length is 12 residues. Germline assignment: CDR1 SEHNR and CDR2 FQNEAQ (reference sequence). V was cut by 10 bases and J by 11 bases, with 20 bases left in between. CDR3 residues: CATRSQGGLAFF. The CDR3 DNA reads TGTGCCACCCGGAGTCAGGGCGGTTTGGCTTTCTTT.

This chain links TRBV7-8 with TRBJ2-1, with TRBD2 identical over 8 bases. Germline V gene sequence: CDR1 SGHVS, CDR2 FQNEAQ. The CDR3 length is 13 residues. Unmatched junction bases numbered 12, after V lost 5 bases and J lost 15 bases. The CDR3 region is CASSGLLAAQTFF. As DNA, the CDR3 is TGTGCCAGCAGCGGCCTACTAGCGGCTCAGACGTTCTTC.

The V call is TRBV11-3, the J call TRBJ2-1; weak D call: TRBD2 (6 bases). The V end lost 1 base, the J end lost 1 base, and 11 bases lay between the germline ends. The CDR3 has 16 residues. Per germline, CDR1 SGHNT and CDR2 YENEEA. CDR3 amino acids: CASSLGGGNSYNEQFF. The CDR3, as DNA: TGTGCCAGCAGCTTAGGCGGCGGGAATTCCTACAATGAGCAGTTCTTC.

This sequence joins TRBV30 and TRBJ1-2; 9 nucleotides align to TRBD1. Germline V gives CDR1 GTSNPN, CDR2 SVGIG (reference sequence). The CDR3 consists of 14 residues. The junction had 6 bases not matched to a gene; V was cut back by 5 bases and J by 2 bases. The CDR3 nucleotides read TGTGCCTGGGACCCCGGGACAGGGAACTATGGCTACACCTTC. This encodes CAWDPGTGNYGYTF.

On this clone: One junction end does not reproduce the germline sequence, and a read error may be involved. This sequence joins TRBV7-8 and TRBJ1-1; a weak D match, TRBD1 (5 bases). Germline CDR1 is SGHVS and CDR2 is FQNEAQ. The CDR3 length is 13 residues. CDR3 sequence reads: CASSPRQNSEAFF. CDR3 coding DNA: TGTGCCAGCAGCCCTCGACAGAACTCTGAAGCTTTCTTT.

Only a few counts were recorded for this clone. V gene TRBV30 combines with J gene TRBJ2-7, with TRBD2 matching over 7 bases. The CDR3 extends over 12 amino acids. Germline CDR1 reads GTSNPN; CDR2 reads SVGIG (reference sequence). The V segment lost 4 bases and the J segment 6 bases; nucleotides outside the gene matches: 6. In DNA form, the CDR3 reads TGTGCCTGGATGAAGCCGGGGGGCGAGCAGTACTTC. Translation: CAWMKPGGEQYF. The complete variable domain, with remaining parts taken from reference TRBV30 and TRBJ2-7, reads SQTIHQWPATLVQPVGSPLSLECTVEGTSNPNLYWYRQAAGRGLQLLFYSVGIGQISSEVPQNLSASRPQDRQFILSSKKLLLSDSGFYLCAWMKPGGEQYFGPGTRLTVT.

The CDR3 sequence is CASSPGTGDQPQHF. The CDR3 DNA reads TGTGCCAGCTCACCAGGGACAGGCGATCAGCCCCAGCATTTT. This rearrangement joins TRBV18 to TRBJ1-5, with 8 bases lining up with TRBD1. J lost 5 bases, V lost 2 bases, and 2 bases had no gene match. The CDR3 covers 14 residues. Germline CDR1 and CDR2: KGHSH and LQKENI.